This TCR beta chain was obtained from a study of breast tumors, draining lymph nodes, adjacent tissues. Each CDR3 protein gets one entry after TCRdb re-called the multiplex PCR reads with MiXCR. The table lists 100,000 or so distinct CDR3 sequences, 21% of them singletons. This clonotype was counted at least ten times. The antigen remains undetermined. The lymph nodes were axillary draining lymph nodes from breast cancer patients. Germline lookup yields CDR1 MDHEN and CDR2 SYDVKM. Trimming stripped 6 bases from V and 0 bases from J, with 12 bases between. The CDR3 covers 14 residues. Findings of the study overall: Data only fit, rather than demonstrated, lymph node origin of most tumor T cells. Tumor TCR diversity was below lymph nodes but above nontumor tissue.

This receptor was obtained from a female donor with breast cancer. Some clones in this sample may be carry-over from other donors' samples. The rearrangement links TRBV28 to TRBJ2-7, with D hard to call. The source material was axillary lymph node tissue. The CDR3 nucleotides read TGTGCCAGCAGCCGAAACGACGGCTCCTACGAGCAGTACTTC. Its protein is CASSRNDGSYEQYF.